This T cell receptor (beta chain) is from a study of shared clonotypes between healthy human individuals. As concerns this clone: Its antigen is not known.

Naive CD8 cells, CD45RO-negative and positively selected for CCR7, excluded terminally differentiated effector memory CD45RA+ cells. Overall study findings and caveats: Investigators collected only blood, and repertoires in tissues likely differ.

Clones were sequenced by immunoSEQ multiplex PCR, and TCRdb holds only the in-frame ones, with some missing. The sample shows millions of clones, about 95% of them seen only once. Specimen: naive CD8+ T cells sorted from blood. This receptor was taken from a man younger than 35 in good health.

CDR3 loop: CASSQTTSPYEQYF. The CDR3, as DNA: TGTGCCAGCAGTCAAACGACTAGCCCTTACGAGCAGTACTTC. V usage is TRBV28 and J usage is TRBJ2-7; 7 bases match TRBD2. This CDR3 comprises 14 residues. Germline loops: CDR1 MDHEN, CDR2 SYDVKM. The V gene end was trimmed by 5 bases and the J gene end by 4 bases; junction bases not matched to a gene: 8. Looking up the rest from reference TRBV28 and TRBJ2-7 gives the full variable domain: DVKVTQSSRYLVKRTGEKVFLECVQDMDHENMFWYRQDPGLGLRLIYFSYDVKMKEKGDIPEGYSVSREKKERFSLILESASTNQTSMYLCASSQTTSPYEQYFGPGTRLTVT.